These T cell receptor beta chains were read from a single sample in a study of blood T cell repertoires in COVID-19. The method was immunoSEQ multiplex PCR; TCRdb's version includes in-frame clones alone and lacks a portion of them. The table has 120,000 or so clones, over 60% seen once. The material sequenced was peripheral blood. The receptors were gathered from an elderly woman with acute or convalescent COVID-19. Both conserved end residues are part of each CDR3. D genes are given only for firm matches. Expanded clones are given a class, and other clones once, few, many or no size at all.

v_gene	j_gene	d_gene	abundance	CDR3aa	CDR3nt
TRBV19	TRBJ1-5	.	few	CASSTDKYQPQHF	TGTGCCAGTAGTACGGACAAATATCAGCCCCAGCATTTT
TRBV12-3/TRBV12-4	TRBJ2-2	.	.	CASSRGPGELFF	TGTGCCAGCAGTCGAGGCCCCGGGGAGCTGTTTTTT
TRBV7-2	TRBJ1-6	.	few	CASSLRQADNSPLHF	TGTGCCAGCAGCTTAAGACAGGCCGACAATTCACCCCTCCACTTT
TRBV14	TRBJ2-7	.	.	CASSLDTYEQYF	TGTGCCAGCAGCCTCGACACCTACGAGCAGTACTTC
TRBV6-1	TRBJ1-5	.	.	CASSVGGASNQPQHF	TGTGCCAGCAGCGTTGGGGGCGCGAGCAATCAGCCCCAGCATTTT
TRBV27	TRBJ2-3	TRBD2	.	CASSLSPGEAGGNTQYF	TGTGCCAGCAGTTTATCACCTGGTGAAGCGGGAGGAAATACGCAGTATTTT
TRBV6-2/TRBV6-3	TRBJ2-1	TRBD2	.	CASSPRTSGRGRYEQFF	TGTGCCAGCAGTCCCCGGACTAGCGGGAGGGGGCGATATGAGCAGTTCTTC
TRBV7-6	TRBJ2-2	TRBD2	few	CASRGTSGSFPGELFF	TGTGCCAGCAGGGGTACTAGCGGGAGTTTTCCCGGGGAGCTGTTTTTT
TRBV5-1	TRBJ1-4	TRBD1	.	CASSGTRTGGYEKLFF	TGCGCCAGCAGTGGGACCAGGACAGGGGGCTATGAAAAACTGTTTTTT
TRBV6-5	TRBJ1-1	TRBD1	.	CASQGANTEAFF	TGTGCCAGCCAGGGGGCGAACACTGAAGCTTTCTTT
TRBV5-1	TRBJ1-2	.	.	CASSLGTAGYGYTF	TGCGCCAGCAGCTTGGGGACAGCCGGATATGGCTACACCTTC
TRBV7-8	TRBJ1-5	TRBD1	.	CASSVYRGAHQPQHF	TGTGCCAGCAGCGTCTACAGGGGCGCCCACCAGCCCCAGCATTTT
TRBV28	TRBJ2-1	.	.	CASRGRSYNEQFF	TGTGCCAGCCGAGGGAGGTCCTACAATGAGCAGTTCTTC
TRBV5-1	TRBJ2-3	TRBD2	.	CASTTSGGTDTQYF	TGCGCCAGCACGACTAGCGGGGGCACAGATACGCAGTATTTT
TRBV27	TRBJ2-5	TRBD2	.	CASSPSLAGGGTQYF	TGTGCCAGCAGTCCATCACTAGCGGGGGGCGGGACCCAGTACTTC
TRBV10-3	TRBJ1-1	.	.	CAIRTQETNTEAFF	TGTGCCATCAGGACACAGGAAACTAACACTGAAGCTTTCTTT
TRBV7-9	TRBJ2-3	TRBD1	once	CASSDPLGQGLDTQYF	TGTGCCAGCAGCGATCCTTTGGGACAGGGCTTAGATACGCAGTATTTT
TRBV4-1	TRBJ1-1	TRBD1	.	CASSQAPMTGRNTEAFF	TGCGCCAGCAGCCAAGCCCCTATGACAGGGAGGAACACTGAAGCTTTCTTT
TRBV5-4	TRBJ2-3	.	.	CASSFGEEFTDTQYF	TGTGCCAGCAGCTTCGGTGAGGAGTTCACAGATACGCAGTATTTT
TRBV3-1/TRBV3-2	TRBJ2-7	.	.	CASSQGVRGSGEQYF	TGTGCCAGCAGCCAAGGGGTCAGGGGAAGTGGCGAGCAGTACTTC
TRBV5-5	TRBJ1-5	TRBD1	.	CASSLTGQGASNQPQHF	TGTGCCAGCAGCTTAACCGGACAGGGGGCCAGCAATCAGCCCCAGCATTTT
TRBV14	TRBJ2-3	TRBD2	.	CASSQDRRGRSTDTQYF	TGTGCCAGCAGCCAAGATCGTCGCGGGAGAAGCACAGATACGCAGTATTTT
TRBV19	TRBJ2-1	.	.	CASRRTLDNEQFF	TGTGCCAGTAGAAGGACTTTGGACAATGAGCAGTTCTTC
TRBV30	TRBJ2-3	.	.	CAWSRTIWGADTQYF	TGTGCCTGGAGTCGGACTATCTGGGGGGCAGATACGCAGTATTTT
TRBV5-1	TRBJ2-2	.	.	CASTTRLLGNTGELFF	TGCGCCAGCACCACCCGCCTGCTAGGGAACACCGGGGAGCTGTTTTTT
TRBV30	TRBJ1-5	.	.	CAWSVEGIQPQHF	TGTGCCTGGAGTGTGGAGGGAATACAGCCCCAGCATTTT
TRBV7-9	TRBJ2-3	.	.	CASSLVRSASTDTQYF	TGTGCCAGCAGCTTAGTAAGGAGTGCTAGCACAGATACGCAGTATTTT
TRBV7-8	TRBJ1-2	.	.	CASSPPVRNYGYTF	TGTGCCAGCAGCCCACCGGTCCGAAACTATGGCTACACCTTC
TRBV21-1	TRBJ2-1	.	.	CASSGRDRDNNEQFF	TGTGCCAGCAGCGGGAGGGACAGGGATAACAATGAGCAGTTCTTC
TRBV6-5	TRBJ2-5	.	.	CASGGTPKETQYF	TGTGCCAGCGGGGGGACGCCAAAAGAGACCCAGTACTTC
TRBV4-2	TRBJ2-5	TRBD2	few	CASSRGLAGGQETQYF	TGTGCCAGCAGCAGAGGACTAGCGGGAGGGCAGGAGACCCAGTACTTC
TRBV15	TRBJ2-7	.	few	CATSRESTGLFSYEQYF	TGTGCCACCAGCAGAGAGTCGACAGGTTTATTCTCCTACGAGCAGTACTTC
TRBV30	TRBJ1-2	.	few	CAWLSSQGYGYTF	TGTGCCTGGCTCTCTTCTCAGGGTTACGGCTACACCTTC
TRBV24-1	TRBJ2-5	.	few	CATSDTQGFQETQYF	TGTGCCACCAGTGACACACAGGGATTCCAAGAGACCCAGTACTTC
TRBV18	TRBJ2-1	TRBD2	.	CASSPQRESSYNEQFF	TGTGCCAGCTCACCGCAGCGGGAGAGCTCCTACAATGAGCAGTTCTTC
TRBV28	TRBJ2-7	TRBD1	.	CASSSPGQGAGYEQYF	TGTGCCAGCAGTTCCCCGGGACAGGGGGCGGGCTACGAGCAGTACTTC
TRBV28	TRBJ1-1	.	.	CASSLRLRAFF	TGTGCCAGCAGTTTAAGGTTGAGGGCTTTCTTT
TRBV2	TRBJ1-2	TRBD1	.	CASSRQGSNYGYTF	TGTGCCAGCAGCAGACAGGGGTCTAACTATGGCTACACCTTC
TRBV28	TRBJ2-5	.	.	CASSTRGYFQETQYF	TGTGCCAGCAGTACGAGAGGTTACTTTCAAGAGACCCAGTACTTC
TRBV6-2/TRBV6-3	TRBJ2-1	.	few	CASSSNTGASTSYNEQFF	TGTGCCAGCAGTTCTAACACCGGCGCCTCGACTAGTTACAATGAGCAGTTCTTC
TRBV3-1/TRBV3-2	TRBJ1-4	.	.	CASSQDQGSNEKLFF	TGTGCCAGCAGCCAAGATCAGGGGTCAAATGAAAAACTGTTTTTT
TRBV6-5	TRBJ1-3	TRBD1	.	CASRDRGTGNTIYF	TGTGCCAGCAGAGACAGGGGGACAGGAAACACCATATATTTT
TRBV6-2/TRBV6-3	TRBJ2-7	.	.	CASSQGWPYEQYF	TGTGCCAGCAGTCAGGGGTGGCCCTACGAGCAGTACTTC
TRBV4-3	TRBJ1-2	.	.	CASSQDPRSYGYTF	TGCGCCAGCAGCCAAGATCCGAGGAGCTATGGCTACACCTTC
TRBV7-8	TRBJ1-5	.	.	CASSLLDQPQHF	TGTGCCAGCAGCCTTCTAGATCAGCCCCAGCATTTT
TRBV19	TRBJ1-1	TRBD1	few	CASSRDRNTEAFF	TGTGCCAGTAGCAGGGACAGAAACACTGAAGCTTTCTTT
TRBV11-2	TRBJ1-1	TRBD1	.	CASSFLDRATEAFF	TGTGCCAGCAGCTTCCTCGACAGGGCCACTGAAGCTTTCTTT
TRBV12-3/TRBV12-4	TRBJ1-2	TRBD1	.	CASSLQGYGYTF	TGTGCCAGCAGTCTACAGGGGTATGGCTACACCTTC
TRBV28	TRBJ1-5	.	.	CASSPFGQALSQHF	TGTGCCAGCAGCCCCTTCGGCCAGGCTTTATCCCAGCATTTT
TRBV7-8	TRBJ2-2	.	few	CASSRGGRTGELFF	TGTGCCAGCAGCCGAGGTGGTAGAACCGGGGAGCTGTTTTTT
TRBV7-7	TRBJ2-3	TRBD2	.	CASSLGLAGVADTQYF	TGTGCTAGCAGCTTAGGCCTAGCGGGGGTTGCAGATACGCAGTATTTT
TRBV25-1	TRBJ1-2	.	once	CASSEGEIGTPRNGYTF	TGTGCCAGCAGTGAGGGAGAGATCGGGACACCTAGAAATGGCTACACCTTC
TRBV12-3/TRBV12-4	TRBJ2-7	.	once	CASSLTRRDEQYF	TGTGCCAGCAGTTTAACCCGCAGGGACGAGCAGTACTTC
TRBV3-1/TRBV3-2	TRBJ2-7	TRBD1	.	CASSLSGTGGEQYF	TGTGCCAGCAGCCTGTCCGGGACAGGGGGCGAGCAGTACTTC
TRBV19	TRBJ1-1	.	.	CASSIDLRGEAFF	TGTGCCAGTAGTATAGATCTAAGAGGGGAAGCTTTCTTT
TRBV3-1/TRBV3-2	TRBJ2-7	.	.	CASSQVRDSHEQYF	TGTGCCAGCAGCCAAGTACGGGATTCCCACGAGCAGTACTTC